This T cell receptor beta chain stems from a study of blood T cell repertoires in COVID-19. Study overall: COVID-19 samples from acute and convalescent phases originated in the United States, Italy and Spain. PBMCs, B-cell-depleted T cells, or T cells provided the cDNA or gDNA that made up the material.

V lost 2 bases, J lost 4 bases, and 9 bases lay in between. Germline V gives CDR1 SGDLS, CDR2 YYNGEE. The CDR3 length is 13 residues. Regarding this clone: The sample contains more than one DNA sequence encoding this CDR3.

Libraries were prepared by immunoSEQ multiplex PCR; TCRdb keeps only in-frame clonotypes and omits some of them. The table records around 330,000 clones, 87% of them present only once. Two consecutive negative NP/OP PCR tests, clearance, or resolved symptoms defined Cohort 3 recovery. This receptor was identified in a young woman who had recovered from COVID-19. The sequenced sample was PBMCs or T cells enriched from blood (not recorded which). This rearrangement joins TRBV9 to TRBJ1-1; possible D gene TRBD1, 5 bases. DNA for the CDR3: TGTGCCAGCAGCGTCACGGGGGGCACTGAAGCTTTCTTT. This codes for CASSVTGGTEAFF.